This T cell receptor beta chain was recorded in a study of shared clonotypes between healthy human individuals. Study summary: Each donor had three CD4 naive, three CD4 memory, two CD8 naive and one CD8 memory plate.

This clone was observed a single time. Antigen: not known. The CDR3 covers 14 residues. Germline CDR1 SGHTA, CDR2 FQGNSA. V was clipped by 4 bases and J by 6 bases; unmatched bases: 3. Whole-study results and caveats: Among a few donors, approximately 5% of naive CD4 clonotypes were found in common. The genetic and exposure-history diversity represented was limited by few donors.

Sequencing was performed with immunoSEQ multiplex PCR; in TCRdb, only in-frame clones are kept and a portion is missing. The sample contains about 1 million clones, more than 65% of which appear only once. This clonotype was sampled from a man in his late teens or twenties in good health. Material: memory CD4+ T cells sorted from blood. Regarding subset: CD45RA-negative fraction. The chain recombines TRBV7-2 with TRBJ2-7; 13 bases align to TRBD2. The CDR3 nucleotides read TGTGCCAGCAGCTCCGGACTAGCGGGAGCCGAGCAGTACTTC. It translates to CASSSGLAGAEQYF. The complete variable domain, with remaining parts taken from reference TRBV7-2 and TRBJ2-7, reads GAGVSQSPSNKVTEKGKDVELRCDPISGHTALYWYRQSLGQGLEFLIYFQGNSAPDKSGLPSDRFSAERTGGSVSTLTIQRTQQEDSAVYLCASSSGLAGAEQYFGPGTRLTVT.